This T cell receptor beta chain was identified during a study of human T cells and chemical hapten exposure. Under the authors' procedure: Sample TCR totals centred on a median of approximately 96,000, ranging about 23,224 to 690,600. TCRdb reprocessed the RACE reads with MiXCR, giving one entry per CDR3 protein. TCRdb's processing, not the authors' own work, is the source of the V and J calls. Among some 91,000 distinct CDR3 sequences, less than 35% were seen once, and the ten largest hold approximately 10%. Time point in this sample: patch test 3, about 24 weeks after DPC sensitization. As to treatment: therapeutic diphenylcyclopropenone sensitization with weekly scalp DPC. Findings and caveats of the study: A positive correlation with patch test score was shown by PT1 expanded TCR counts.

A remark on this clonotype: Its target is unknown.

Germline V gives CDR1 MNHEY, CDR2 SVGAGI. V lost 11 bases and J lost 5, with 21 bases in between. CDR3 size: 14 residues. The material was whole blood, obtained in connection with sensitization to the hapten diphenylcyclopropenone (DPC). The genes are TRBV6-5 and TRBJ1-2, with a possible D match to TRBD1 (6 bases). The receptor comes from a man aged 35-49 years with alopecia areata. Some clones in this sample may be carry-over from other donors' samples. CDR3 coding DNA: TGTGCCGCCTTAGGAGGGGGGGGTCGTTATGGCTACACCTTC. This gives the protein CAALGGGGRYGYTF.